The rows below give T cell receptor beta chains drawn from one sample of a study of radiation and T cells in renal cell carcinoma. Only in-frame clones appear in the TCRdb table, and some are missing; sequencing was by immunoSEQ multiplex PCR. In the table there are under 30,000 clones, roughly 53% of which are singletons. Sequenced here: tumor tissue, sampled from a patient whose treatment was nephrectomy without radiotherapy. These receptors came from a human donor with renal cell carcinoma. CDR3s leave out the opening cysteine and the closing phenylalanine or tryptophan.

j_call v_call cdr3_aa
TRBJ1-1 TRBV20-1 SARLDREAF
TRBJ2-3 TRBV4-3 ASSQDWASFTDTQY
TRBJ1-1 TRBV4-1 ASSQETGLSEAF
TRBJ1-5 TRBV19 ASSLLGQPQH
TRBJ2-6 TRBV5-5 ASSPQTSGGSGANVLT
TRBJ1-1 TRBV29-1 SVQVGQSTEAF
TRBJ1-2 TRBV10-3 ANSQGPDNYGYT
TRBJ1-2 TRBV6-5 ASRPHRGGYYGYT
TRBJ1-2 TRBV19 ATSQDYGYT
TRBJ2-3 TRBV6-5 ASGGAGATDTQY
TRBJ2-1 TRBV25-1 ASSEVTTLYNEQF
TRBJ2-4 TRBV5-1 ASTGSDTKNIQY
TRBJ2-1 TRBV5-4 ASSLLAGVNEQF
TRBJ2-7 TRBV7-6 ASSRDDYEQY
TRBJ2-2 TRBV19 ASSIVIGAGFPGELF
TRBJ2-1 TRBV7-2 ASSFGTGSSNEQF
TRBJ2-5 TRBV29-1 SVAQETQY
TRBJ1-5 TRBV7-8 ASSPKDNQPQH
TRBJ2-2 TRBV27 ASRQGAYETGELF
TRBJ1-2 TRBV9 ASSATGNSLAGYT
TRBJ1-1 TRBV2 ASIPGQGRTEAF
TRBJ2-7 TRBV18 ASSPYKGSYEQY
TRBJ2-7 TRBV10-3 AISEPGREQY
TRBJ1-2 TRBV29-1 SVEDLKSGPDGYT
TRBJ2-3 TRBV18 ASSPLDYTQY
TRBJ2-5 TRBV30 AWGDGGGKTQY
TRBJ1-3 TRBV4-1 ASSQAGVGNTIY
TRBJ2-1 TRBV11-2 ASSFRSEGAGDNEQF
TRBJ2-3 TRBV14 ASSLRTGAADTQY
TRBJ1-6 TRBV7-3 ASSLRDSAPLH
TRBJ1-1 TRBV9 ASSVRPNTEAF
TRBJ2-5 TRBV7-3 ASSLNRVETQY
TRBJ1-3 TRBV7-2 ASSFTSAGNTIY
TRBJ1-1 TRBV9 ASSRASMNTEAF
TRBJ2-7 TRBV7-2 ASSVGQGPWEQY
TRBJ2-3 TRBV15 ATSRTEDYPSTDTQY
TRBJ1-6 TRBV4-3 ASSQVGGNNSPLH
TRBJ2-5 TRBV5-4 ASSLWGFQETQY
TRBJ2-7 TRBV7-2 ASSLVAGARVSYEQY
TRBJ2-7 TRBV2 ASSLTGHEQY
TRBJ1-2 TRBV6-5 ASSSTGSPNYGYT
TRBJ1-2 TRBV7-9 ASSPTVGYGYT
TRBJ1-1 TRBV25-1 ASSESVGQGAF
TRBJ1-4 TRBV5-1 ASSLGAQNEKLF
TRBJ1-1 TRBV6-5 ASSYAAGSVIAF
TRBJ2-2 TRBV7-2 ASSSSGAVGELF
TRBJ2-1 TRBV6-1 ASILRLAGGNEQF
TRBJ2-2 TRBV9 ASRRGRTGELF
TRBJ2-1 TRBV18 ASSPIRLAGDNEQF
TRBJ2-7 TRBV5-5 ASSLEQGRLYEQY
TRBJ1-6 TRBV6-5 ASSYTGENSPLH
TRBJ2-2 TRBV2 ASTDRYTGELF
TRBJ1-6 TRBV6-6 ASSSREGVSAPLH
TRBJ1-6 TRBV5-1 ASRTGLDSPLH
TRBJ2-2 TRBV5-8 ASSLRLNANTGELF
TRBJ1-4 TRBV2 ASSARSTNEKLF
TRBJ2-5 TRBV18 ASSYGSDMETQY